The source of this T cell receptor (beta chain) is a study of Ad26.COV2.S vaccination and SARS-CoV-2 variants. Sample treatment: around 19 received Ad26.COV2.S at low or high dose, single or two shots; roughly 5 received placebo; per-sample allocation not given. Day 63 after the first vaccine or placebo injection was the time point for sampling. TCRdb's table, derived via immunoSEQ multiplex PCR, lists solely in-frame clones and lacks some. Of 300,000 to 350,000 clones in the sample, about 89% were seen once. Notes on this clone: Its antigen is undetermined.

General study results and limits: Spike-specific TCR breadth ran higher among vaccine recipients than placebo recipients.

This CDR3 comprises 14 residues. CDR1 is SNHLY and CDR2 is FYNNEI in the germline V gene. Deletions cut 4 bases from V and 3 bases from J, with 11 bases between. The chain recombines TRBV2 with TRBJ2-3, with a tentative D call TRBD1 (5 bases). The receptor comes from a person between 18 and 59 years old who received the Ad26.COV2.S COVID-19 vaccine or a placebo. The sequencing here drew on peripheral blood, taken in a trial of Ad26.COV2.S vaccine versus placebo. The CDR3 DNA reads as TGTGCCAGCAGTGCGCAGGGTTATACAGATACGCAGTATTTT. Protein: CASSAQGYTDTQYF.